The entry that follows covers one T cell receptor beta chain sequence. These data belong to a study of blood T cell repertoires in COVID-19. Study-wide background: The United States, Italy and Spain provided the acute and convalescent COVID-19 samples.

In the authors' methods: By means of reference gene primer amplification, nucleated cell counts were estimated. Profiled with immunoSEQ multiplex PCR; TCRdb holds only in-frame clones, not every one. V, J and clone size are those of that table, while D and trimming were read from the DNA. The sample carries some 180,000 clones, approximately 80% recorded once. CDR3 length: 18 residues. V was clipped by 2 bases and J by 3 bases; unmatched bases: 10. Looked up from germline, CDR1 is MNHEY and CDR2 is SVGEGT. The chain carries TRBV6-2 or TRBV6-3 and TRBJ2-3, with 11 bases lining up with TRBD2. Sequenced sample: peripheral blood. The TCR comes from a woman in her thirties or forties with COVID-19, enrolled during active disease. The CDR3: CASSYMLAGGLDTDTQYF. The CDR3 DNA reads TGTGCCAGCAGTTACATGCTAGCGGGAGGCCTAGATACAGATACGCAGTATTTT.